The 14 T cell receptor beta chains in this list originate from one sample, sequenced in a study of cytomegalovirus exposure and HLA in healthy donors. The study ran its PCR with 60 Vbeta and 13 Jbeta primers. The method was immunoSEQ multiplex PCR; TCRdb's version includes in-frame clones alone and lacks a portion of them. In the table there are 150,000 to 200,000 clones, over 75% of which are singletons. Sequencing used PBMCs. The source is a man aged 35-49 years in good health and CMV-seronegative.

The V gene is TRBV6-5, the J gene TRBJ2-7; a possible D gene is TRBD2 (6 bases). Per germline, CDR1 MNHEY and CDR2 SVGAGI. The CDR3 has 15 residues. Trimming left V 0 bases short and J 6 bases short, with 15 bases between. The DNA of the CDR3 is TGTGCCAGCAGTTACTCGATTGGGGACTTGGGCGAGCAGTACTTC. It yields the protein CASSYSIGDLGEQYF.

This chain uses TRBV2 with TRBJ1-1; perhaps TRBD1 as D (5 bases). V was pared by 1 base and J by 1 base, with 7 bases between. Germline CDR1 SNHLY, CDR2 FYNNEI. This CDR3 is built from 14 residues. The CDR3 sequence: CASSEGTRNTEAFF. As DNA, the CDR3 is TGTGCCAGCAGTGAAGGGACACGGAACACTGAAGCTTTCTTT.

This rearrangement joins TRBV10-2 to TRBJ2-2; 10 nucleotides align to TRBD2. J lost 3 bases, V lost 5 bases, and 9 bases had no gene match. Per germline, CDR1 WSHSY and CDR2 SAAADI. The CDR3 extends over 17 amino acids. CDR3 bases: TGCGCCAGCAGTAAAGCGGGGGGGTTATTTGACACCGGGGAGCTGTTTTTT. Its protein is CASSKAGGLFDTGELFF.

CDR3 DNA sequence: TGTGCCAGCTCAATCTTTCGAGTTCGAAGGCAGGACACTGAAGCTTTCTTT. Translation gives CASSIFRVRRQDTEAFF. The chain employs TRBV18 and TRBJ1-1, with D unclear. The CDR3 totals 17 residues. The ends were cut back, 5 bases at V and 3 bases at J, with 22 bases in the middle. CDR1 and CDR2 (germline): KGHSH, LQKENI.

Only a few counts were recorded for this clone. The chain is built from TRBV6-5 and TRBJ1-5, with TRBD1 matching over 8 bases. CDR3 length: 15 residues. V dropped 5 bases and J dropped 3; count of bases not matched to a gene: 6. Germline assignment: CDR1 MNHEY and CDR2 SVGAGI. The CDR3 DNA is TGTGCCAGCAGTGCACCAGGGGGCATCAATCAGCCCCAGCATTTT. Translated: CASSAPGGINQPQHF.

The chain carries TRBV2 and TRBJ1-6, with 8 nucleotides matching TRBD1. Trimming at V came to 6 bases and at J to 7 bases, leaving 8 bases not matched to a gene. The germline CDR1 and CDR2 sequences are SNHLY and FYNNEI. This CDR3 contains 15 residues. CDR3 DNA: TGTGCCAGCAGGACGGTCGGGACAGGCAATTCACCCCTCCACTTT. It yields the protein CASRTVGTGNSPLHF.

The gene calls are TRBV5-6 and TRBJ1-2, with a tentative D call TRBD1 (5 bases). The CDR3 loop spans 17 amino acids. Germline-derived CDR1 and CDR2 are SGHDT and YYEEEE. Trimming removed 2 bases at V and 4 bases at J, with 21 bases between. The CDR3 bases are TGTGCCAGCAGCTTTAATCGGGGGGGACGGGGAGCCTATGGCTACACCTTC. The encoded protein is CASSFNRGGRGAYGYTF.

The chain is built from TRBV6-1 and TRBJ2-5, with 8 bases aligning to TRBD2. In germline, CDR1 is MNHNS, CDR2 SASEGT. With 4 bases clipped from V and 4 bases from J, the junction kept 5 bases outside the gene matches. This CDR3 is built from 14 residues. This chain's CDR3 is CASSGPGLVETQYF. The CDR3 DNA is TGTGCCAGCAGTGGACCGGGACTAGTAGAGACCCAGTACTTC.

This sequence joins TRBV5-1 and TRBJ1-4; D call uncertain. The CDR3 is 14 amino acids. V was cut by 2 bases and J by 5 bases, with 10 bases left in between. Germline CDR1 and CDR2: SGHRS and YFSETQ. CDR3 loop: CASSFSGINEKLFF. The CDR3 DNA reads as TGCGCCAGCAGCTTTTCGGGGATAAATGAAAAACTGTTTTTT.

V usage is TRBV10-1 and J usage is TRBJ2-2, with D perhaps TRBD2 (6 bases). The CDR3 extends over 15 amino acids. From germline, CDR1 is WNHNN and CDR2 SYGVQD (reference sequence). Trimming took 3 bases from V and 1 from J, leaving 9 bases between them. The CDR3 protein is CASSENGGNTGELFF. CDR3 bases: TGCGCCAGCAGTGAAAACGGGGGGAACACCGGGGAGCTGTTTTTT.

The chain uses TRBV7-2 and TRBJ1-5; 9 bases map to TRBD1. This CDR3 comprises 14 residues. V gave up 5 bases and J gave up 9 bases; unmatched junction bases: 8. Germline V gene sequence: CDR1 SGHTA, CDR2 FQGNSA. For the CDR3, the DNA is TGTGCCAGCAGCCCGGGACAGGGAGGGTTGCCCCAGCATTTT. Amino acid sequence: CASSPGQGGLPQHF.

This clone has just a few counts. The CDR3 is CASSLEMGQNTEAFF. DNA of the CDR3: TGTGCCAGCAGCTTGGAGATGGGACAGAACACTGAAGCTTTCTTT. The chain has TRBV7-9 and TRBJ1-1; TRBD1 is a possible D gene (6 bases). CDR3 length: 15 residues. V was cut by 3 bases and J by 1 base, with 12 bases left in between. Germline V gene lookup returns CDR1 SEHNR and CDR2 FQNEAQ (reference sequence).

This clone has a handful of counts. The V call is TRBV20-1, the J call TRBJ2-5; unclear D gene. This CDR3 spans 10 amino acids. From germline, CDR1 is DFQATT and CDR2 SNEGSKA (reference sequence). With 7 bases removed from V and 5 bases from J, the gap between germline ends came to 8 bases. Here the CDR3 DNA reads TGCAGTGTCAAACGGGAGACCCAGTACTTC. Translating gives CSVKRETQYF.

The chain combines TRBV19 with TRBJ2-7; D remains unclear. This CDR3 is built from 18 residues. Per germline, CDR1 LNHDA and CDR2 SQIVND (reference sequence). The V end was cut by 7 bases, the J end by 1 base, with 26 bases between. In DNA, the CDR3 is TGTGCCAGTATCAATGGGCACAGAAACCATTTCCCGTCCTACGAGCAGTACTTC. Protein sequence: CASINGHRNHFPSYEQYF.